This TCR beta chain derives from a study of T-cell reconstitution after alpha-beta-depleted transplantation in children. About this clonotype: The antigen is not known.

The TCRbeta library incorporated unique molecular identifiers. TCRdb re-called the PCR reads through MiXCR, storing one row per CDR3 protein. The repertoire holds about a million distinct CDR3 sequences, with about 26% as singletons. Study-level points and caveats: At around two months after transplant, the alpha-beta T cells were reportedly derived from several hundred expanded clones that came from non-depleted graft cells.

Trimming took off 4 bases at V and 11 bases at J, with 9 bases between the two ends. The CDR3 runs to 12 residues. Germline CDR1 is LGHDT and CDR2 is YNNKEL (reference sequence). The material was PBMCs, mostly from graft donor cells, obtained 360 days after TCRalphabeta/CD19-depleted stem cell transplant. V gene TRBV3-1 combines with J gene TRBJ2-6, with unresolved D. This receptor was obtained from a boy in the first two years of life who had a stem cell transplant for SCID, so the T cells may come from the graft donor. The CDR3 DNA sequence: TGTGCCAGCAGCCGAGTCTCCGACGTCCTGACTTTC. Amino acids: CASSRVSDVLTF.